The 9 T cell receptor beta chains in this list originate from one sample, sequenced in a study of long-term antiretroviral therapy in people with HIV. Researchers report immunoSEQ v3.0 was run at survey level. The protocol was immunoSEQ multiplex PCR, while the TCRdb copy is restricted to in-frame clones and leaves out a portion. The sample records tens of thousands of clones, about 87% being singletons. Here the sequenced sample was unsorted PBMCs, taken around 2.7 years after starting antiretroviral therapy. These receptors were collected from a woman aged 45-60 years with HIV.

This clone has a single count. The chain combines TRBV6-5 with TRBJ1-1, with D unresolved. V shed 4 bases and J shed 8 bases, with 11 bases lying between them. This CDR3 contains 12 residues. Germline V gene lookup returns CDR1 MNHEY and CDR2 SVGAGI. Here the CDR3 DNA reads TGTGCCAGCAGTTCCCCTCCGGAGGAAGCTTTCTTT. It codes for CASSSPPEEAFF.

This chain joins TRBV7-2 and TRBJ1-3; 8 nucleotides align to TRBD1. Losses at the gene ends were 5 bases for V and 0 bases for J; bases not matched to a gene: 6. Germline V gives CDR1 SGHTA, CDR2 FQGNSA. The CDR3 has 16 residues. This CDR3 reads CASSQQGGPSGNTIYF. CDR3 DNA sequence: TGTGCCAGCAGCCAACAGGGGGGACCCTCTGGAAACACCATATATTTT.

This rearrangement joins TRBV5-1 to TRBJ2-7; 8 positions agree with TRBD1. Germline V lookup: CDR1 SGHRS, CDR2 YFSETQ. This CDR3 spans 17 amino acids. With 0 bases clipped from V and 4 bases from J, the junction kept 12 bases outside the gene matches. This chain's CDR3 is CASSLGGQGILQYEQYF. DNA for the CDR3: TGCGCCAGCAGCTTGGGTGGACAGGGCATATTGCAATACGAGCAGTACTTC.

V is TRBV19 and J is TRBJ1-1, with D uncertain. CDR1 LNHDA and CDR2 SQIVND come from the germline V gene (reference sequence). V was trimmed by 4 bases and J by 0 bases, leaving 9 bases between them. CDR3 length: 14 amino acids. The chain's CDR3 is CASSRRGLNTEAFF. The CDR3 nucleotides read TGTGCCAGTAGTAGACGCGGCCTGAACACTGAAGCTTTCTTT.

V is TRBV28 and J is TRBJ2-2; a possible D gene is TRBD1 (7 bases). The germline V and J ends were trimmed by 6 bases and 0 bases, with 11 bases remaining between them. The CDR3 is made up of 15 amino acids. Germline CDR1 reads MDHEN; CDR2 reads SYDVKM. The CDR3 reads CASSPGGSNTGELFF. The CDR3, as DNA: TGTGCCAGCAGCCCAGGGGGGTCGAACACCGGGGAGCTGTTTTTT.

V usage is TRBV21-1 and J usage is TRBJ1-4; the D call of TRBD1 is as the table states it, not checked on the DNA. TRBV21-1 is tagged as a pseudogene. This CDR3 has 16 residues. Here the CDR3 DNA reads TGTGCCAGCAGCAAACACGACAGGGGGTTTAATGAAAAACTGTTTTTT. It codes for CASSKHDRGFNEKLFF.

For this clone: The junction differs from germline at one of its ends, possibly a read error. This sequence joins TRBV28 and TRBJ1-1, with a possible D match to TRBD1 (5 bases). Looked up from germline, CDR1 is MDHEN and CDR2 is SYDVKM. The CDR3 extends over 19 amino acids. The CDR3, as DNA: TGTGCCAGCAGCTTATGGGGGTCGGGGCCGGCTGTCGTGAACACTGAAGCTTTCTTT. Its translation is CASSLWGSGPAVVNTEAFF.

This chain uses TRBV5-1 with TRBJ1-1, with D possibly being TRBD1 (6 bases). Trimming left V 5 bases short and J 4 bases short, with 18 bases between. Germline lookup yields CDR1 SGHRS and CDR2 YFSETQ. This CDR3 is 15 amino acids long. CDR3 in amino acids: CASRNGAGASTEAFF. The DNA of the CDR3 is TGCGCCAGCAGGAATGGAGCAGGGGCGAGCACTGAAGCTTTCTTT.

The rearrangement links TRBV27 to TRBJ1-6; 10 nucleotides match TRBD1. V shed 4 bases, J shed 11 bases, and the junction held 11 bases outside the gene matches. This CDR3 is 16 amino acids long. Germline V lookup: CDR1 MNHEY, CDR2 SMNVEV (reference sequence). The CDR3 reads CASSSTGGLPRAPLHF. The CDR3 DNA sequence: TGTGCCAGCAGTTCGACAGGGGGCCTACCGAGAGCACCCCTCCACTTT.